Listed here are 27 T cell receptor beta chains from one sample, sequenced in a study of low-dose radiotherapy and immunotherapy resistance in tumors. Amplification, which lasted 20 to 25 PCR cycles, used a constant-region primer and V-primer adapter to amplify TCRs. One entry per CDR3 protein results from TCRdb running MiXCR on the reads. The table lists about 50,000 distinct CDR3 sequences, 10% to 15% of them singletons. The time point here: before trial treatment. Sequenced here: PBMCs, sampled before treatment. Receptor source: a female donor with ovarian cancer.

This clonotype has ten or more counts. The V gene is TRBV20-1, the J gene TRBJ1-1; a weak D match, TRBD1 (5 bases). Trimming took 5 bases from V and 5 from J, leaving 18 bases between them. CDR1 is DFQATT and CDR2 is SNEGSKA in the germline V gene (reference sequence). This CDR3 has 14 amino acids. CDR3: CSAPARGGGTEAFF. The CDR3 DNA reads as TGCAGTGCTCCCGCCCGGGGGGGTGGAACTGAAGCTTTCTTT.

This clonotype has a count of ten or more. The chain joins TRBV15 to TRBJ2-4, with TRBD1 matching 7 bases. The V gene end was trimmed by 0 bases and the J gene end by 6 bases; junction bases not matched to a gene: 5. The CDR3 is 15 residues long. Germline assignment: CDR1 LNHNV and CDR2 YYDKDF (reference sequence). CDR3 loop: CATSRDRAGGNIQYF. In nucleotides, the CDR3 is TGTGCCACCAGCAGAGATAGGGCAGGGGGAAACATTCAGTACTTC.

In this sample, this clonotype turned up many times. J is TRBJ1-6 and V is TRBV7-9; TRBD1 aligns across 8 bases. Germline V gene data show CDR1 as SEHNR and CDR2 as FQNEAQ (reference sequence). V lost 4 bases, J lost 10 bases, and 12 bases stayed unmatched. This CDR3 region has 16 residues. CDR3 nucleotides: TGTGCCAGCAGCTCCTCACCCCAGGGGGCGAGGTCACCCCTCCACTTT. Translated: CASSSSPQGARSPLHF.

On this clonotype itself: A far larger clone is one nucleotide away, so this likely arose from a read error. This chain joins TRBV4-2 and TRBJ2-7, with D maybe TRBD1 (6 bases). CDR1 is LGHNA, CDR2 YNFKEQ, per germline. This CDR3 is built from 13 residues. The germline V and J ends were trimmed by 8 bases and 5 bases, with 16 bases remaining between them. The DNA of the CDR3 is TGTGCCAGCTGCCGGCACAGGGTCCACGAGCAGTACTTC. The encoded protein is CASCRHRVHEQYF.

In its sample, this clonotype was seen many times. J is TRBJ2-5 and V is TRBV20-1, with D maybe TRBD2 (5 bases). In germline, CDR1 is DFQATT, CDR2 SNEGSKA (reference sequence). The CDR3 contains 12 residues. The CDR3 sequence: CSQKAVRETQYF. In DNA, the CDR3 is TGCAGCCAGAAAGCGGTGCGGGAGACCCAGTACTTC.

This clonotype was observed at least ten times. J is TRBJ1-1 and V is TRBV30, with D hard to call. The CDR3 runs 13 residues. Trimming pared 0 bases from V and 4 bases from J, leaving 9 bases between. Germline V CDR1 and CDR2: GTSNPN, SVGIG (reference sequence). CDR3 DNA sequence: TGTGCCTGGAGTGTACAACATCGCACTGAAGCTTTCTTT. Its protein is CAWSVQHRTEAFF.

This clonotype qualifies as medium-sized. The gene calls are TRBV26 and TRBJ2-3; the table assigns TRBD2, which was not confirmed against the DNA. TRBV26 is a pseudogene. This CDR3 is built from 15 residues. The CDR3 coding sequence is TGTGCCAGCAGTCCCGGGACTGGATACACAGATACGCAGTATTTT. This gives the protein CASSPGTGYTDTQYF.

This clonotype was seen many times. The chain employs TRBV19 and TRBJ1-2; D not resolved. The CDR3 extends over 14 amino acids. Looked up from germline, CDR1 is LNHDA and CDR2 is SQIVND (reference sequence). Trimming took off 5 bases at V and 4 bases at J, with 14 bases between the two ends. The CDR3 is CASSLWGARYGYTF. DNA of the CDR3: TGTGCCAGTAGTTTGTGGGGAGCGCGCTATGGCTACACCTTC.

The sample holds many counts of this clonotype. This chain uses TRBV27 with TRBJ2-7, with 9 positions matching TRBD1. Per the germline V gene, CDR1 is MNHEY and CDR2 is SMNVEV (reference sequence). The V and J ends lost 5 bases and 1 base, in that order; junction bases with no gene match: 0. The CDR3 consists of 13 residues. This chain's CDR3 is CASSGQGSYEQYF. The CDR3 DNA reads TGTGCCAGCAGTGGACAGGGGTCCTACGAGCAGTACTTC.

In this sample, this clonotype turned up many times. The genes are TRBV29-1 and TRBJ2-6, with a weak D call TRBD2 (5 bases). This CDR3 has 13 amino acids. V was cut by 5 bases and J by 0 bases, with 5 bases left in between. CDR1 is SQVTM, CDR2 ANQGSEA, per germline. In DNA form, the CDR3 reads TGCAGCGTTCTAGCCTCTGGGGCCAACGTCCTGACTTTC. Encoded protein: CSVLASGANVLTF. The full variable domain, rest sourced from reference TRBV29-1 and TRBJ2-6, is SAVISQKPSRDICQRGTSLTIQCQVDSQVTMMFWYRQQPGQSLTLIATANQGSEATYESGFVIDKFPISRPNLTFSTLTVSNMSPEDSSIYLCSVLASGANVLTFGAGSRLTVL.

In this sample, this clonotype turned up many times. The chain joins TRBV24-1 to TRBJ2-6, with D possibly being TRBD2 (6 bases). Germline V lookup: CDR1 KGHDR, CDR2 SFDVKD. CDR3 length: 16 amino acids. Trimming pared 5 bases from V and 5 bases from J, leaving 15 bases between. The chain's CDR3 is CATSGGGGRWANVLTF. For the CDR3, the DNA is TGTGCCACCAGTGGGGGAGGTGGGCGCTGGGCCAACGTCCTGACTTTC.

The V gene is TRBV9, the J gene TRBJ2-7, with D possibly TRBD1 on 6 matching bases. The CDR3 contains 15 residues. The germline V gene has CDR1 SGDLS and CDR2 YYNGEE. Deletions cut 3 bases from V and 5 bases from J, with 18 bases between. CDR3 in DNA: TGTGCCAGCAGCGACCCACAGGGCCCTGGCAACGAGCAGTACTTC. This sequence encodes CASSDPQGPGNEQYF.

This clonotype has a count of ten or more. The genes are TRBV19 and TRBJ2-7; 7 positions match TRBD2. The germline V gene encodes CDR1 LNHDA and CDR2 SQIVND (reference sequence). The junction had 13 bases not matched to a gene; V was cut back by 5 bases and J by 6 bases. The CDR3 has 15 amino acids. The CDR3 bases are TGTGCCAGTAGTCCGTTGCGAGCGGGGAAGCGCGAGCAGTACTTC. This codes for CASSPLRAGKREQYF.

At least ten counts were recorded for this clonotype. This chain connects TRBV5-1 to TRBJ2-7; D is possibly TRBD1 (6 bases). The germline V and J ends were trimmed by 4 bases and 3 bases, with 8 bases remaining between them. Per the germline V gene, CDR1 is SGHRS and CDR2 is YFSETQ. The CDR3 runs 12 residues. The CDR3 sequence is CASSRDNYEQYF. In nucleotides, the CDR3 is TGCGCCAGCAGCCGGGACAACTACGAGCAGTACTTC. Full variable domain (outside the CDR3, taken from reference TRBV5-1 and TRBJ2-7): KAGVTQTPRYLIKTRGQQVTLSCSPISGHRSVSWYQQTPGQGLQFLFEYFSETQRNKGNFPGRFSGRQFSNSRSEMNVSTLELGDSALYLCASSRDNYEQYFGPGTRLTVT.

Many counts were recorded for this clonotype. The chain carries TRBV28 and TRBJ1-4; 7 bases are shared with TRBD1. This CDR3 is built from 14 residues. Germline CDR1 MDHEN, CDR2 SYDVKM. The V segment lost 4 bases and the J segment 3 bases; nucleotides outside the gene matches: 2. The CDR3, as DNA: TGTGCCAGCAGTTCCGGGACAGCTAATGAAAAACTGTTTTTT. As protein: CASSSGTANEKLFF.

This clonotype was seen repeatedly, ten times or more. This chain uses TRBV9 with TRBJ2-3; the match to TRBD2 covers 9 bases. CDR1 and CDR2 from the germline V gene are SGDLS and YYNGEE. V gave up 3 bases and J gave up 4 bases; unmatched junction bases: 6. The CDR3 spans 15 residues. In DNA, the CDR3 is TGTGCCAGCAGCGCCCTAGCGGGGAATCCAGATACGCAGTATTTT. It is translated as CASSALAGNPDTQYF. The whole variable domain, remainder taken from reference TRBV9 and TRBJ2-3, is DSGVTQTPKHLITATGQRVTLRCSPRSGDLSVYWYQQSLDQGLQFLIQYYNGEERAKGNILERFSAQQFPDLHSELNLSSLELGDSALYFCASSALAGNPDTQYFGPGTRLTVL.

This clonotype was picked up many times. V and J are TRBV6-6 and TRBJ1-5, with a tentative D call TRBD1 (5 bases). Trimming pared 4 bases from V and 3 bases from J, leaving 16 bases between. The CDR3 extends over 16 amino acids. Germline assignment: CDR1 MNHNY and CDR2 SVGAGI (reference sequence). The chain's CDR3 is CASSSPTGSPNQPQHF. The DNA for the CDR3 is TGTGCCAGCAGTTCCCCAACAGGTTCCCCCAATCAGCCCCAGCATTTT.

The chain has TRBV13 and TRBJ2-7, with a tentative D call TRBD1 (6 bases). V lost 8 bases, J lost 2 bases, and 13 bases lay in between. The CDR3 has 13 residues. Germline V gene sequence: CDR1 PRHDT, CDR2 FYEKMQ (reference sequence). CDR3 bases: TGTGCCAGCGGCCTCACAGGGACCTACGAGCAGTACTTC. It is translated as CASGLTGTYEQYF.

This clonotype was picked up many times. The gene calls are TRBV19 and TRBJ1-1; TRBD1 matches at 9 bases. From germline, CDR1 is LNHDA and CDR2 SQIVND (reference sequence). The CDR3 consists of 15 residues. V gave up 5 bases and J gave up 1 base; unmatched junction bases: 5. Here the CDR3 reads CASSPTDRGNTEAFF. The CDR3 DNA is TGTGCCAGTAGTCCCACGGACAGGGGGAACACTGAAGCTTTCTTT.

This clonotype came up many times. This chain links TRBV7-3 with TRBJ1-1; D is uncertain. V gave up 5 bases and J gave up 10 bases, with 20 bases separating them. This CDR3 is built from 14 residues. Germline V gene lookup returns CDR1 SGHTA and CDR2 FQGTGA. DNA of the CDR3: TGTGCCAGCAGCCAGGCGACGGACCCCGCCGGAGCTTTCTTT. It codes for CASSQATDPAGAFF.

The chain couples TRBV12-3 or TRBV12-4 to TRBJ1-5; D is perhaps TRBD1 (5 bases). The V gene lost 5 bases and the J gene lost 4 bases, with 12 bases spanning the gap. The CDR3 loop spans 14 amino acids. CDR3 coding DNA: TGTGCCAGCAGTGGGACGGTTGGTAATCAGCCCCAGCATTTT. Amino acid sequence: CASSGTVGNQPQHF.

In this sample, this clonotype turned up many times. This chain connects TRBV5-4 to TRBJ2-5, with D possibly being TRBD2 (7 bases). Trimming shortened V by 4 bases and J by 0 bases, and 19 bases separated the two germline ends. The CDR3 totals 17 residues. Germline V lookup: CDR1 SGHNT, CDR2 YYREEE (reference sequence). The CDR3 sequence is CASSLIGGATYQETQYF. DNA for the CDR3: TGTGCCAGCAGCCTGATTGGGGGGGCCACTTACCAAGAGACCCAGTACTTC.

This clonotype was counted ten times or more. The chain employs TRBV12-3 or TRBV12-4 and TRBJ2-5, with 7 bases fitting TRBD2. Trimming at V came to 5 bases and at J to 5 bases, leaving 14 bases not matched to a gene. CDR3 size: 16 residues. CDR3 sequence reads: CASSPGTKKVGETQYF. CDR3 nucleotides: TGTGCCAGCAGTCCCGGGACTAAAAAGGTTGGGGAGACCCAGTACTTC.

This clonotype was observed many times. CDR3 in DNA: TGCGCCAGCAGCTGGACTAGCGGGAGCACCGAGCAGTACTTC. It codes for CASSWTSGSTEQYF. The genes are TRBV5-1 and TRBJ2-7; 13 positions match TRBD2. After removal of 3 bases from V and 6 bases from J, the junction contained 3 bases not matched to a gene. The germline V gene encodes CDR1 SGHRS and CDR2 YFSETQ. The CDR3 totals 14 residues.

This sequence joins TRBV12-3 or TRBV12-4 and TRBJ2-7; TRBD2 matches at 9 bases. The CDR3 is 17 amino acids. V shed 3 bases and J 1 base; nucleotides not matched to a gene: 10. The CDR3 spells CASSFVGAGGSSYEQYF. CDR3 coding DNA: TGTGCCAGCAGTTTTGTTGGAGCGGGGGGATCATCCTACGAGCAGTACTTC.

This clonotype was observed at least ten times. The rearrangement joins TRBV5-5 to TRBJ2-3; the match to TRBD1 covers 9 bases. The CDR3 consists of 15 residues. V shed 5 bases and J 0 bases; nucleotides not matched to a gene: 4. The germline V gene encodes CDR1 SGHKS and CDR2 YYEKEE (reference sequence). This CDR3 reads CASSLGQGSTDTQYF. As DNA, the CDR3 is TGTGCCAGCAGTCTGGGACAGGGAAGCACAGATACGCAGTATTTT.

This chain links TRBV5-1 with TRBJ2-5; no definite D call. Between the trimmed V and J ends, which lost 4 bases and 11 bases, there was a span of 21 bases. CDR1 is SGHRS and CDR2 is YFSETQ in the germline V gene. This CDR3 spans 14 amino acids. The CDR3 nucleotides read TGCGCCAGCAGCCCGTGGTTCGTGGATGATGAGCAGTACTTC. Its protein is CASSPWFVDDEQYF.